Listed here are 22 T cell receptor beta chains from one sample, sequenced in a study of response to subunit inactivated influenza vaccine. TCRdb ran MiXCR on the RT-PCR reads and lists one entry per CDR3 protein. The data hold 650,000 to 850,000 distinct CDR3 sequences, with around 13% observed a single time. This specimen consisted of PBMCs from blood, obtained less than 15 days before vaccination. Receptors originate from a man aged 45 to 65 who received an inactivated influenza vaccine.

Of note for this clonotype: This may come from a read error, since a much larger clone is one base off. The gene calls are TRBV6-2 or TRBV6-3 and TRBJ2-7; a weak D match, TRBD1 (6 bases). CDR1 is MNHEY, CDR2 SVGEGT, per germline. The CDR3 sequence is 13 residues long. The CDR3 is CASSPLTGRELYF. CDR3 coding DNA: TGTGCCAGCAGCCCACTTACAGGGCGCGAGCTGTACTTC.

This clonotype has just a few counts. This chain uses TRBV7-9 with TRBJ2-1; D is unresolved. CDR3 size: 13 residues. The V end lost 5 bases, the J end lost 8 bases, and 13 bases lay between the germline ends. Germline assignment: CDR1 SEHNR and CDR2 FQNEAQ (reference sequence). The chain's CDR3 is CASSNTETDEQFF. CDR3 bases: TGTGCCAGCAGCAATACAGAAACCGATGAGCAGTTCTTC.

CDR3 loop: CASSSTRLAALSSYNEQFF. The CDR3 DNA reads TGTGCCAGCAGCTCAACTAGGTTGGCAGCCCTGAGCTCCTACAATGAGCAGTTCTTC. The V and J genes are TRBV11-1 and TRBJ2-1, with TRBD2 as a possible D gene (5 bases). Germline V gives CDR1 SGHAT, CDR2 FQDESV (reference sequence). CDR3 length equals 19 residues. Trimming removed 4 bases from V and 0 bases from J, with 22 bases in between. Combining the CDR3 with reference TRBV11-1 and TRBJ2-1 gives the whole variable domain EAEVAQSPRYKITEKSQAVAFWCDPISGHATLYWYRQILGQGPELLVQFQDESVVDDSQLPKDRFSAERLKGVDSTLKIQPAELGDSAMYLCASSSTRLAALSSYNEQFFGPGTRLTVL.

CDR3 nucleotides: TGTGCCAGCAGTGAAGGGGATCTAGAGACCCAGTACTTC. Protein product: CASSEGDLETQYF. The chain recombines TRBV6-1 with TRBJ2-5; D unclear. The ends were cut back, 1 base at V and 4 bases at J, with 7 bases in the middle. Germline V gene lookup returns CDR1 MNHNS and CDR2 SASEGT. The CDR3 spans 13 residues.

Ten or more counts support this clonotype. The chain links TRBV15 to TRBJ2-3, with D perhaps matching TRBD2 (6 bases). V lost 0 bases to trimming and J lost 2 bases, with 12 bases between them. CDR3 length: 16 amino acids. Germline CDR1 reads LNHNV; CDR2 reads YYDKDF (reference sequence). CDR3 DNA sequence: TGTGCCACCAGCAGAGACGGTAGCGGACCCACAGATACGCAGTATTTT. Protein: CATSRDGSGPTDTQYF.

The sample holds a few counts of this clonotype. This rearrangement joins TRBV7-2 to TRBJ1-5; no definite D call. Germline V gene sequence: CDR1 SGHTA, CDR2 FQGNSA. The CDR3 has 13 residues. Trimming pared 3 bases from V and 6 bases from J, leaving 9 bases between. CDR3 DNA: TGTGCCAGCAGCTTCGGGTCCCCTCAGCCCCAGCATTTT. Residues: CASSFGSPQPQHF.

The V and J genes are TRBV4-3 and TRBJ1-4; D uncertain. Germline lookup yields CDR1 LGHNA and CDR2 YSLEER. The CDR3 extends over 16 amino acids. V lost 4 bases and J lost 8, with 20 bases in between. DNA of the CDR3: TGCGCCAGCAGCCCCGGCACTCTCCCTTTTCGGGAAAAACTGTTTTTT. This sequence encodes CASSPGTLPFREKLFF.

This clonotype has just a few counts. The gene calls are TRBV7-9 and TRBJ2-1, with TRBD1 matching 9 bases. This CDR3 has 13 residues. Trimming removed 4 bases from V and 7 bases from J; junction bases left unmatched: 2. CDR1 and CDR2 (germline): SEHNR, FQNEAQ (reference sequence). This chain's CDR3 is CASSWDRENEQFF. The CDR3 DNA reads as TGTGCCAGCAGCTGGGACAGGGAGAATGAGCAGTTCTTC.

The rearrangement links TRBV5-1 to TRBJ1-2; 7 positions match TRBD1. Losses at the gene ends were 4 bases for V and 2 bases for J; bases not matched to a gene: 5. CDR3 length: 14 amino acids. The germline V gene has CDR1 SGHRS and CDR2 YFSETQ. The CDR3 reads CASSAGTVNYGYTF. The DNA for the CDR3 is TGCGCCAGCAGCGCCGGGACAGTGAACTATGGCTACACCTTC.

This clonotype was seen only a few times. The chain combines TRBV6-1 with TRBJ2-1, with TRBD1 matching 8 bases. The CDR3 is made up of 17 amino acids. Trimming took 5 bases from V and 4 from J; bases not matched to a gene: 13. In germline, CDR1 is MNHNS, CDR2 SASEGT. DNA of the CDR3: TGTGCCAGCAGTCCCAACTACGGGACAGGACTATACAATGAGCAGTTCTTC. This sequence encodes CASSPNYGTGLYNEQFF.

This clonotype came up a few times. This chain uses TRBV7-2 with TRBJ2-2; D is perhaps TRBD2 (5 bases). From germline, CDR1 is SGHTA and CDR2 FQGNSA. The CDR3 has 15 amino acids. Trimming removed 2 bases at V and 6 bases at J, with 13 bases between. The CDR3 loop is CASSLSTLVPGELFF. The CDR3 DNA follows: TGTGCCAGCAGCTTATCGACACTAGTTCCCGGGGAGCTGTTTTTT.

The chain employs TRBV9 and TRBJ2-1; 11 positions agree with TRBD2. Germline CDR1 reads SGDLS; CDR2 reads YYNGEE. After removal of 0 bases from V and 4 bases from J, the junction contained 6 bases not matched to a gene. This CDR3 has 17 amino acids. Written as DNA, the CDR3 is TGTGCCAGCAGCGTAGTTAGCGGGGGGGCCTCGTACAATGAGCAGTTCTTC. It specifies CASSVVSGGASYNEQFF.

CDR3 in amino acids: CASSREHAYEQYF. The CDR3 DNA reads TGCGCCAGCAGCCGCGAACACGCCTACGAGCAGTACTTC. The rearrangement joins TRBV5-1 to TRBJ2-7, with D uncertain. This CDR3 has 13 residues. V lost 4 bases, J lost 2 bases, and 10 bases lay in between. Germline lookup yields CDR1 SGHRS and CDR2 YFSETQ. The full variable domain, with the rest looked up from reference TRBV5-1 and TRBJ2-7, is KAGVTQTPRYLIKTRGQQVTLSCSPISGHRSVSWYQQTPGQGLQFLFEYFSETQRNKGNFPGRFSGRQFSNSRSEMNVSTLELGDSALYLCASSREHAYEQYFGPGTRLTVT.

The table lists this clonotype with many counts. The chain links TRBV7-8 to TRBJ2-1, with 9 bases fitting TRBD2. CDR3 length equals 16 residues. Germline CDR1 reads SGHVS; CDR2 reads FQNEAQ. Trimming removed 5 bases from V and 7 bases from J; junction bases left unmatched: 12. The CDR3 DNA reads TGTGCCAGCAGCCCCAGTTTAGCGGGAGTCGTTAATGAGCAGTTCTTC. This encodes CASSPSLAGVVNEQFF.

This clonotype was counted ten times or more. This chain connects TRBV6-2 or TRBV6-3 to TRBJ2-7, with D unclear. V lost 2 bases to trimming and J lost 6 bases, with 17 bases between them. The CDR3 extends over 15 amino acids. Germline V gene sequence: CDR1 MNHEY, CDR2 SVGEGT. CDR3 sequence (DNA): TGTGCCAGCAGTTACGTCTCGGTCCCCCCGCGCGAGCAGTACTTC. It codes for CASSYVSVPPREQYF.

The rearrangement uses TRBV14 and TRBJ2-3, with D maybe TRBD2 (6 bases). The germline gives CDR1 SGHDN, CDR2 FVKESK. The CDR3 sequence is 14 residues long. Trimming took 5 bases from V and 6 from J, leaving 15 bases between them. The DNA for the CDR3 is TGTGCCAGCAGCGAAAGGTGGACTATGGATACGCAGTATTTT. This encodes CASSERWTMDTQYF.

In its sample, this clonotype was seen many times. The chain uses TRBV29-1 and TRBJ1-5; the D gene is possibly TRBD1 (6 bases). Germline V gives CDR1 SQVTM, CDR2 ANQGSEA. CDR3 length equals 13 residues. V dropped 6 bases and J dropped 6 bases, with 15 bases sitting between them. CDR3 loop: CSVGGGGSQPQHF. The CDR3 nucleotides read TGCAGCGTAGGAGGGGGGGGCAGTCAGCCCCAGCATTTT.

Only a few counts were recorded for this clonotype. The V gene is TRBV12-3 or TRBV12-4, the J gene TRBJ2-7; 7 positions agree with TRBD2. After removal of 3 bases from V and 4 bases from J, the junction contained 9 bases not matched to a gene. The CDR3 is 15 residues long. CDR3 region: CASSLGGGRGYEQYF. The CDR3 DNA is TGTGCCAGCAGTTTGGGTGGCGGGAGAGGGTACGAGCAGTACTTC.

Ten or more counts support this clonotype. The rearrangement links TRBV4-3 to TRBJ2-2, with 10 bases identical to TRBD2. The CDR3 has 18 residues. V was clipped by 0 bases and J by 6 bases; unmatched bases: 10. Germline V gene sequence: CDR1 LGHNA, CDR2 YSLEER. CDR3 protein: CASSQDLGPSGRAGELFF. The CDR3 DNA reads as TGCGCCAGCAGCCAAGATTTGGGGCCTAGCGGGAGAGCCGGGGAGCTGTTTTTT.

By proportion, this clonotype is medium-sized. This chain joins TRBV15 and TRBJ2-7; 9 bases align to TRBD2. The CDR3 consists of 15 residues. Germline trimming cut 1 base from V and 5 bases from J; bases unmatched to any gene: 6. Germline V gives CDR1 LNHNV, CDR2 YYDKDF (reference sequence). CDR3 sequence: CATSRGGLASDEQYF. The CDR3 bases are TGTGCCACCAGCAGAGGGGGACTAGCTAGCGACGAGCAGTACTTC.

This sequence joins TRBV6-2 or TRBV6-3 and TRBJ1-5; TRBD1 might be the D (5 bases). CDR1 is MNHEY, CDR2 SVGEGT, per germline. The CDR3 consists of 12 residues. The V end was cut by 4 bases, the J end by 7 bases, with 8 bases between. This CDR3 is CASSWGIQPQHF. The CDR3 bases are TGTGCCAGCAGTTGGGGGATACAGCCCCAGCATTTT.

The rearrangement links TRBV6-5 to TRBJ2-2; D remains unclear. In germline, CDR1 is MNHEY, CDR2 SVGAGI. This CDR3 is 14 amino acids long. V lost 2 bases to trimming and J lost 7 bases, with 11 bases between them. In nucleotides, the CDR3 is TGTGCCAGCAGTTACGTACTCTCCGGCGGGGAGCTGTTTTTT. Translating gives CASSYVLSGGELFF.